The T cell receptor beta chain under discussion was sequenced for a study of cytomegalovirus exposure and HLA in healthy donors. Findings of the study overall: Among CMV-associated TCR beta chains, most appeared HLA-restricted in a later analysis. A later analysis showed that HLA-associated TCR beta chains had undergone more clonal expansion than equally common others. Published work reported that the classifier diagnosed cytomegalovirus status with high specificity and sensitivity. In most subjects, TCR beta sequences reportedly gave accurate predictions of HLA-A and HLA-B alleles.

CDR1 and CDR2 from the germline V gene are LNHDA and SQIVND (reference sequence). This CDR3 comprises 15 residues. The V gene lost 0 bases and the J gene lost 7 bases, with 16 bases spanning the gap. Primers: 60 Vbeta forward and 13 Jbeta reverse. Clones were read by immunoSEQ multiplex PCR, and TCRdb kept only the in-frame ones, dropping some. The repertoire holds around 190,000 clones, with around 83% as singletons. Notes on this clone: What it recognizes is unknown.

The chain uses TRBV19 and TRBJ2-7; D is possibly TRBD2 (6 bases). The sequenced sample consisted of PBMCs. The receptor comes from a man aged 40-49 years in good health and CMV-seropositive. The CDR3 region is CASSIDREGAGEQYF. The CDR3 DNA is TGTGCCAGTAGTATAGATCGAGAGGGCGCGGGGGAGCAGTACTTC.